One sample yielded the 21 T cell receptor beta chains listed below, sequenced in a study of human T cells and chemical hapten exposure (dated by TCRdb to the early 2020s). Libraries came from RACE. The listed sequencing device is NextSeq 500. The public reads were quality trimmed at Q25 with fastp and then assembled into clones with MiXCR by TCRdb, keeping productive beta chains. Identical CDR3 protein sequences are pooled into one entry, listed with their most common genes and DNA. For this sample the table gives fewer than 500,000 distinct CDR3 sequences, of which approximately 5.1% were detected only once. Together, the top ten hold roughly 2.4% of the sample. Sample time point, as interpreted from the label and publication: patch test 1, 2 weeks after DPC sensitization. The treatment or condition label of this sample denotes: therapeutic diphenylcyclopropenone sensitization with weekly scalp DPC.

The sequencing used whole blood, collected in connection with sensitization to the hapten diphenylcyclopropenone (DPC). The receptors derive from a woman aged 50 to 65 with alopecia areata. Some clones in this sample may be carry-over from other donors' samples.

In its sample, this clonotype was seen a few times. Written as DNA, the CDR3 is TGTGCCAGTAGTATTTCCAGCGGGAGGAGCTCCTACAATGAGCAGTTCTTC. This sequence encodes CASSISSGRSSYNEQFF. This chain links TRBV19 with TRBJ2-1; TRBD2 agrees at 9 bases. The CDR3 runs to 17 residues. CDR1 and CDR2 (germline): LNHDA, SQIVND (reference sequence). V lost 3 bases and J lost 0; bases outside the gene matches: 6.

This clonotype has at least ten counts. V usage is TRBV7-9 and J usage is TRBJ1-2; a possible D gene is TRBD1 (6 bases). The germline gives CDR1 SEHNR, CDR2 FQNEAQ (reference sequence). The CDR3 spans 13 residues. Trimming took 5 bases from V and 5 from J, leaving 12 bases between them. The CDR3: CASSGTGRYGYTF. CDR3 in DNA: TGTGCCAGCAGCGGCACAGGGCGGTATGGCTACACCTTC.

J is TRBJ2-1 and V is TRBV19; 15 nucleotides agree with TRBD2. Per the germline V gene, CDR1 is LNHDA and CDR2 is SQIVND (reference sequence). The CDR3 is 18 residues long. V dropped 5 bases and J dropped 1; count of bases not matched to a gene: 6. The CDR3 protein is CASSEGLAGGTSYNEQFF. CDR3 DNA: TGTGCCAGTAGTGAGGGACTAGCGGGAGGAACATCCTACAATGAGCAGTTCTTC.

This clonotype was counted at least ten times. The CDR3 protein is CATLPGGVRNTIYF. Written as DNA, the CDR3 is TGTGCCACCTTGCCGGGGGGAGTAAGAAACACCATATATTTT. The chain couples TRBV10-3 to TRBJ1-3; a possible D gene is TRBD1 (5 bases). V was cut by 10 bases and J by 5 bases, with 18 bases left in between. Looked up from germline, CDR1 is ENHRY and CDR2 is SYGVKD. CDR3 length: 14 residues.

There are many counts of this clonotype. V gene TRBV7-2 combines with J gene TRBJ1-5, with 8 bases aligning to TRBD1. The CDR3 extends over 15 amino acids. The V and J ends lost 4 bases and 3 bases, in that order; junction bases with no gene match: 5. CDR1 and CDR2 (germline): SGHTA, FQGNSA. DNA of the CDR3: TGTGCCAGCAGCTGGAAGACAGGGGTCAATCAGCCCCAGCATTTT. It yields the protein CASSWKTGVNQPQHF.

CDR3 DNA sequence: TGCGCCAGCAGCTTAACAGGTACACCGAACACTGAAGCTTTCTTT. It specifies CASSLTGTPNTEAFF. V and J are TRBV5-1 and TRBJ1-1, with a tentative D call TRBD1 (5 bases). This CDR3 is built from 15 residues. V was clipped by 2 bases and J by 1 base, with 12 bases between them. Germline V gene data show CDR1 as SGHRS and CDR2 as YFSETQ.

There are many counts of this clonotype. The chain links TRBV6-6 to TRBJ1-6; D uncertain. The germline V gene has CDR1 MNHNY and CDR2 SVGAGI (reference sequence). Trimming shortened V by 2 bases and J by 8 bases, and 13 bases separated the two germline ends. The CDR3 runs 15 residues. The CDR3 bases are TGTGCCAGCAGTTACCCAGAGGGCAAGTATTCACCCCTCCACTTT. This gives the protein CASSYPEGKYSPLHF.

This chain links TRBV3-1 with TRBJ1-1; 7 bases agree with TRBD1. V trimming: 4 bases; J trimming: 0 bases; junction bases outside the gene matches: 5. The CDR3 totals 15 residues. Germline V lookup: CDR1 LGHDT, CDR2 YNNKEL (reference sequence). The CDR3 DNA is TGTGCCAGCAGCCGGACAGGCCCCATGAACACTGAAGCTTTCTTT. Encoded protein: CASSRTGPMNTEAFF.

This clonotype was seen a few times. The chain is built from TRBV20-1 and TRBJ2-1; D may match TRBD1 or TRBD2 (6 bases each). CDR1 and CDR2 from the germline V gene are DFQATT and SNEGSKA (reference sequence). This CDR3 has 17 amino acids. V was pared by 0 bases and J by 0 bases, with 15 bases between. The CDR3 spells CSARDREGGGSYNEQFF. Here the CDR3 DNA reads TGCAGTGCTAGAGATCGGGAAGGAGGGGGCTCCTACAATGAGCAGTTCTTC.

This clonotype showed up many times. This sequence joins TRBV4-3 and TRBJ2-2, with D perhaps TRBD2 (5 bases). The ends were cut back, 0 bases at V and 4 bases at J, with 12 bases in the middle. Germline CDR1 is LGHNA and CDR2 is YSLEER. This CDR3 is built from 16 residues. CDR3 in amino acids: CASSQDRGLGTGELFF. The CDR3 region has the DNA TGCGCCAGCAGCCAAGATCGAGGGCTGGGCACCGGGGAGCTGTTTTTT.

This clonotype has ten or more counts. The chain combines TRBV7-3 with TRBJ1-1, with 9 bases fitting TRBD1. Losses at the gene ends were 5 bases for V and 2 bases for J; bases not matched to a gene: 3. Germline values: CDR1 SGHTA, CDR2 FQGTGA. The CDR3 has 14 residues. The DNA for the CDR3 is TGTGCCAGCAGCCAGGGACAGGGAAACACTGAAGCTTTCTTT. The encoded protein is CASSQGQGNTEAFF.

The chain is built from TRBV4-1 and TRBJ2-5; D not certain. The V end lost 3 bases, the J end lost 3 bases, and 8 bases lay between the germline ends. The CDR3 contains 13 residues. CDR1 is MGHRA, CDR2 YSYEKL, per germline. CDR3 sequence: CASSQYTKETQYF. DNA of the CDR3: TGCGCCAGCAGCCAGTACACGAAAGAGACCCAGTACTTC.

This clonotype was seen repeatedly, ten times or more. J is TRBJ1-2 and V is TRBV28; TRBD1 is a possible D gene (6 bases). V lost 2 bases to trimming and J lost 6 bases, with 16 bases between them. This CDR3 has 15 residues. CDR1 is MDHEN, CDR2 SYDVKM, per germline. The CDR3 DNA is TGTGCCAGCAGTTTAGTGCCCGGCAGGGGCAATGGCTACACCTTC. Protein product: CASSLVPGRGNGYTF.

Only a few counts were recorded for this clonotype. CDR3 loop: CSARVPGPRDQPQHF. CDR3 DNA: TGCAGTGCTAGAGTCCCGGGACCTCGGGACCAGCCCCAGCATTTT. V and J are TRBV20-1 and TRBJ1-5, with a weak D call TRBD1 (5 bases). This CDR3 region has 15 residues. With 1 base removed from V and 7 bases from J, the gap between germline ends came to 17 bases. Germline assignment: CDR1 DFQATT and CDR2 SNEGSKA (reference sequence).

In its sample, this clonotype was seen many times. The chain employs TRBV3-1 and TRBJ1-1; 8 nucleotides agree with TRBD1. With 4 bases clipped from V and 4 bases from J, the junction kept 8 bases outside the gene matches. This CDR3 region has 15 residues. The V gene's germline CDR1 is LGHDT and CDR2 YNNKEL (reference sequence). Written as DNA, the CDR3 is TGTGCCAGCAGCCCGACAGGGGTGGGGGGCACTGAAGCTTTCTTT. It codes for CASSPTGVGGTEAFF.

CDR3 residues: CSARGQGETLPQHF. DNA for the CDR3: TGCAGTGCTAGAGGACAGGGGGAAACCCTGCCCCAGCATTTT. The chain carries TRBV20-1 and TRBJ1-5; 9 bases match TRBD1. Per the germline V gene, CDR1 is DFQATT and CDR2 is SNEGSKA (reference sequence). The CDR3 runs 14 residues. V lost 1 base, J lost 9 bases, and 7 bases stayed unmatched.

This clonotype has a count of ten or more. This chain links TRBV5-6 with TRBJ2-7; possible D gene TRBD2, 6 bases. V was clipped by 1 base and J by 3 bases, with 11 bases between them. This CDR3 is 14 amino acids long. From germline, CDR1 is SGHDT and CDR2 YYEEEE. CDR3 protein: CASSLSGGYYEQYF. CDR3 bases: TGTGCCAGCAGCTTGTCCGGGGGATACTACGAGCAGTACTTC.

This clonotype showed up just a few times. The chain has TRBV6-5 and TRBJ1-1; tentative D call: TRBD1 (6 bases). The CDR3 covers 14 residues. The germline CDR1 and CDR2 sequences are MNHEY and SVGAGI. V was trimmed by 4 bases and J by 4 bases, leaving 13 bases between them. In DNA form, the CDR3 reads TGTGCCAGCAGTTCTGGGGGGCTCGGCACTGAAGCTTTCTTT. Amino acids: CASSSGGLGTEAFF.

This clonotype showed up many times. The rearrangement joins TRBV6-2 or TRBV6-3 to TRBJ2-2, with D unclear. The V end was cut by 0 bases, the J end by 5 bases, with 1 base between. The CDR3 is 12 amino acids. Per the germline V gene, CDR1 is MNHEY and CDR2 is SVGEGT. The CDR3 DNA reads as TGTGCCAGCAGTTACTCGACCGGGGAGCTGTTTTTT. Its protein product is CASSYSTGELFF.

This clonotype occurred a few times. The chain has TRBV6-6 and TRBJ1-1, with a weak D call TRBD1 (5 bases). Per the germline V gene, CDR1 is MNHNY and CDR2 is SVGAGI (reference sequence). V was trimmed by 3 bases and J by 11 bases, leaving 16 bases between them. The CDR3 contains 13 residues. Here the CDR3 DNA reads TGTGCCAGCAGTTATGTGGCGGGGGGGTACGCTTTCTTT. Translated: CASSYVAGGYAFF.

A few counts support this clonotype. V and J are TRBV18 and TRBJ1-4; the D is unclear. V dropped 5 bases and J dropped 4 bases, with 5 bases sitting between them. The CDR3 runs to 12 residues. Per the germline V gene, CDR1 is KGHSH and CDR2 is LQKENI. The CDR3 sequence: CASSKGNEKLFF. For the CDR3, the DNA is TGTGCCAGCTCAAAGGGTAATGAAAAACTGTTTTTT.